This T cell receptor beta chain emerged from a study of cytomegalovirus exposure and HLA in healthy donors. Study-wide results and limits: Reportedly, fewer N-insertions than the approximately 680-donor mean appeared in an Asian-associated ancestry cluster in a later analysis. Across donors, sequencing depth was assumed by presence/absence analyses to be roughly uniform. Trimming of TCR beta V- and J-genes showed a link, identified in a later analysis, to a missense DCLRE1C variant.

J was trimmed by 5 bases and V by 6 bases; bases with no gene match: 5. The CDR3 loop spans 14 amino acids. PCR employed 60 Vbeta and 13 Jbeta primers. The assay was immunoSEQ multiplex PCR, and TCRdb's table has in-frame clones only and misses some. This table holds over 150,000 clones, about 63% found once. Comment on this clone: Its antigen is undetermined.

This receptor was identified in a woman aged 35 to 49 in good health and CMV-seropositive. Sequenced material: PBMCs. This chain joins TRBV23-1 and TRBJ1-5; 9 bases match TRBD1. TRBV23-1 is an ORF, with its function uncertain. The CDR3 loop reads CASSQTGGDQPQHF. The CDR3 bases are TGCGCCAGCAGCCAGACAGGGGGAGATCAGCCCCAGCATTTT.